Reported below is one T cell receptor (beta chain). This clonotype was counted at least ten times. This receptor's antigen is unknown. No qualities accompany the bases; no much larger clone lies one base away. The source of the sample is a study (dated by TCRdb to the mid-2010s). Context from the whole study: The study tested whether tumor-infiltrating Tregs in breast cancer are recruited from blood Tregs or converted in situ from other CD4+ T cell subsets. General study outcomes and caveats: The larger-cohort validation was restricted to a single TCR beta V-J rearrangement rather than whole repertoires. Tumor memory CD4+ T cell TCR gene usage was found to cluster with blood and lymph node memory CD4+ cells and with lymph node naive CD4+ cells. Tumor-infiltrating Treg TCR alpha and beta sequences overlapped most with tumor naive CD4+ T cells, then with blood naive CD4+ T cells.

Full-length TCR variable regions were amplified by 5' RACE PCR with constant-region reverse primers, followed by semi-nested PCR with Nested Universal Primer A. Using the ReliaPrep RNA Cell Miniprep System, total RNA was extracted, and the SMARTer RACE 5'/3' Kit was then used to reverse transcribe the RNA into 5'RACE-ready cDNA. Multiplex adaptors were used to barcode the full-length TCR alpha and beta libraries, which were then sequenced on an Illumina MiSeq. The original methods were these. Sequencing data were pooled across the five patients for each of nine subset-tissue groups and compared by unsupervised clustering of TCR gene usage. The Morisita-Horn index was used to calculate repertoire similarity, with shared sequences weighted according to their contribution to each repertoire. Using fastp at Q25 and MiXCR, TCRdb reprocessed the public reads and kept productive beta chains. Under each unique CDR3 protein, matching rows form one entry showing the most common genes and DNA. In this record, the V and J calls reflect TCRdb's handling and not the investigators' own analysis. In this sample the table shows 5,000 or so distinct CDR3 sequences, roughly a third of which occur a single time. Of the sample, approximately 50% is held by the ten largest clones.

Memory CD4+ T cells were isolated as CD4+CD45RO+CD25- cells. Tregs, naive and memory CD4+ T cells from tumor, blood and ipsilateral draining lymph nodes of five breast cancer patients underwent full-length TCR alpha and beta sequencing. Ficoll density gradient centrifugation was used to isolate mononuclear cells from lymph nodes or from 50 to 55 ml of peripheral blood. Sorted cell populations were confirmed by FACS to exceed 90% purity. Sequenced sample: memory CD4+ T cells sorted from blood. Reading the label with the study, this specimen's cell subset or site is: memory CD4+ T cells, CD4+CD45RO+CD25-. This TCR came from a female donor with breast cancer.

The CDR3 reads CASSLSGWDKGAFSTGELFF. The DNA is TGCGCCAGCAGCTTGTCCGGTTGGGACAAGGGAGCCTTCAGCACCGGGGAGCTGTTTTTT. The rearranged chain carries TRBV5-1 and TRBJ2-2; the D gene is possibly TRBD1, with 6 bases matching. Deletion took 1 base off V and 4 bases off J, with a span of 26 bases between the germline ends. Spanning cysteine to phenylalanine, the CDR3 consists of 20 amino acids. The kept DNA is CDR3 alone, 60 bases in frame from the first base. The CDR1 and CDR2 encoded by the germline V gene are SGHRS and YFSETQ.